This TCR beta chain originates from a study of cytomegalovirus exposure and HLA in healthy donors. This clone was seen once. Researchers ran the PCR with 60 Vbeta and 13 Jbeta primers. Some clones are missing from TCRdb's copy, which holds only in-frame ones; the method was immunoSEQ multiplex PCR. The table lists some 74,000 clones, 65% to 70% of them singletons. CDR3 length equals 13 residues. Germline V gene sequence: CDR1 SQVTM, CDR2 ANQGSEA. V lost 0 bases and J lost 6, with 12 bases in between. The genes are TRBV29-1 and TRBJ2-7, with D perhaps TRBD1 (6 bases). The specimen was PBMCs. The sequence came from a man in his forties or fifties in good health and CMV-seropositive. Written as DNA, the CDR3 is TGCAGCGTTGAAGATCGGGCAGGGGCCGAGCAGTACTTC. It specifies CSVEDRAGAEQYF.